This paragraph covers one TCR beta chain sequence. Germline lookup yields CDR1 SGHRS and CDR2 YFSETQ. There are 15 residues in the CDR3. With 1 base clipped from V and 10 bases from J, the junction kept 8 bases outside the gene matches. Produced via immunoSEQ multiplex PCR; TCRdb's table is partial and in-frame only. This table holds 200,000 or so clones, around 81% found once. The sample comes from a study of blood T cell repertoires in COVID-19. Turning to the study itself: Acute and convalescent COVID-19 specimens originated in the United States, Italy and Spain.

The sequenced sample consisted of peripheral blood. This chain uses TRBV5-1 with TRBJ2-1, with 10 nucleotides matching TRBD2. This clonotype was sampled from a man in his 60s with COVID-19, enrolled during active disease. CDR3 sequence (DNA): TGCGCCAGCAGCTTGAGTCTAGCGGGAGCAGGGGAGCAGTTCTTC. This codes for CASSLSLAGAGEQFF.